The rows below give T cell receptor beta chains drawn from one sample of a study of blood T cells in healthy people across ages. TCRdb re-called the 5' RACE reads with MiXCR, one entry per CDR3 protein. The sample shows hundreds of thousands of distinct CDR3 sequences, 58% of them seen only once. The source material was blood. All receptors derive from a man aged 25-45 years in good health. CDR3s include the opening cysteine and the closing phenylalanine or tryptophan. The order of the fields is clone size, J gene, D gene, V gene, CDR3 DNA, CDR3 protein. The D gene is left open where the match is weak. Clone size is stated in some rows and not others, as once, few, many or a class when expanded.

NA	TRBJ2-5	TRBD2	TRBV7-2	TGTGCCAGTAGTAGCGGGGGACTACGGGAGACCCAGTACTTC	CASSSGGLRETQYF
NA	TRBJ2-7	NA	TRBV3-1	TGTGCCAGCAGCCAAACAGGCGAGCAGTACTTC	CASSQTGEQYF
NA	TRBJ2-1	NA	TRBV6-6	TGTGCCAGCAGTAGCCGGGTCCCAGACGAGGATGAGCAGTTCTTC	CASSSRVPDEDEQFF
NA	TRBJ2-4	TRBD1	TRBV2	TGTGCCAGCAGTGACCTGAGGGGGCTGTACTTC	CASSDLRGLYF
NA	TRBJ1-2	NA	TRBV12-3/TRBV12-4	TGTGCCAGCAGCTCTGCGAATGGCTACACCTTC	CASSSANGYTF
NA	TRBJ2-1	NA	TRBV6-2/TRBV6-3	TGTGCCAGCAGTTACTCCGACGGGAGAAACGGCAATGAGCAGTTCTTC	CASSYSDGRNGNEQFF
NA	TRBJ2-6	TRBD1	TRBV29-1	TGCAGCGTCGACGGGACAGGGCCCTCTGGGGCCAACGTCCTGACTTTC	CSVDGTGPSGANVLTF
NA	TRBJ2-3	NA	TRBV5-1	TGCGCCAGCAGCTTCGGGGAAGGAGATACGCAGTATTTT	CASSFGEGDTQYF
NA	TRBJ2-3	NA	TRBV20-1	TGCAGTGCTATAGGACTGGCAAGGGTCACAGATACGCAGTATTTT	CSAIGLARVTDTQYF
many	TRBJ2-1	TRBD2	TRBV20-1	TGCAGTGCAAGCGGGGGGGGGTACAATGAGCAGTTCTTC	CSASGGGYNEQFF
NA	TRBJ2-7	NA	TRBV6-5	TGTGCCAGCAGTGTATCGGGCACCTACGAGCAGTACTTC	CASSVSGTYEQYF
few	TRBJ1-2	NA	TRBV5-1	TGCGCCAGCGGGCTCAGAGGGGCGCGGGACGGCTACACCTTC	CASGLRGARDGYTF
NA	TRBJ2-5	TRBD2	TRBV10-2	TGCGTCAGCAGTGAGTCTTACCAGCGGGGGGTTAAAGAGACCCAGTACTTC	CVSSESYQRGVKETQYF
NA	TRBJ2-5	NA	TRBV29-1	TGCAGCGTTGAATATGTAGCGGTAGGAAAGACCCAGTACTTC	CSVEYVAVGKTQYF
NA	TRBJ1-2	TRBD1	TRBV6-6	TGTGCCACCCTTCTTCCAGGGGGAGCCAACTATGGCTACACCTTC	CATLLPGGANYGYTF
NA	TRBJ2-1	TRBD2	TRBV6-5	TGTGCCAGCAGTTCCTACGCGGGGGTAAACAATGAGCAGTTCTTC	CASSSYAGVNNEQFF
few	TRBJ2-6	TRBD2	TRBV12-3/TRBV12-4	TGTGCTAGCACAGTGACAGGACTAGCGGGAGCGAGAGGGGCCAACGTCCTGACTTTC	CASTVTGLAGARGANVLTF
few	TRBJ2-7	NA	TRBV10-3	TGTGCCATCAGTGGCCTGGCGGGGGCTCACGAGCAGTACTTC	CAISGLAGAHEQYF
NA	TRBJ2-3	NA	TRBV11-2	TGTGCCAGCAGCTCTTTTTTCAGTCCTCTCAGCGGCGTAACGGGAGACATTCTCACAGATACGCAGTATTTT	CASSSFFSPLSGVTGDILTDTQYF
once	TRBJ2-7	NA	TRBV20-1	TGCAGTGCGACCGAAGGGACTTCGAAATCCTACGAGCAGTACTTC	CSATEGTSKSYEQYF
NA	TRBJ2-5	NA	TRBV2	TGTGCCAGCAGTGAAGACTATCTGAATGGTGAGCAGTACTTC	CASSEDYLNGEQYF
NA	TRBJ1-1	NA	TRBV5-1	TGCGCCAGCACACCGATTTTACAGGGAGGCTCTGAAGCTTTCTTT	CASTPILQGGSEAFF
NA	TRBJ2-5	NA	TRBV24-1	TGTGCCACCAGCCCCTCGGAGGGAATCTATCTAGAGACCCAGTACTTC	CATSPSEGIYLETQYF
NA	TRBJ2-4	TRBD2	TRBV20-1	TGCAGTGCTCAATTACGGACTAGCGGGGGTGAAAACATTCAGTACTTC	CSAQLRTSGGENIQYF
NA	TRBJ2-7	NA	TRBV15	TGTGCCACCAGCAGAGATCGAGGGGGCTACGAGCAGTACTTC	CATSRDRGGYEQYF
NA	TRBJ2-3	TRBD2	TRBV7-3	TGTGCCAGCAGCTTAACCCCCCGCAGCGGGGGGCCCACAGATACGCAGTATTTT	CASSLTPRSGGPTDTQYF
NA	TRBJ2-1	NA	TRBV6-2/TRBV6-3	TGTGCCAGCGGCGGGACAGTCCTTAATGAGCAGTTCTTC	CASGGTVLNEQFF
NA	TRBJ2-1	TRBD2	TRBV28	TGTGCCAGCAGATCCCCGCCTCCTAGCGGGAGGGTCCATGAGCAGTTCTTC	CASRSPPPSGRVHEQFF